This T cell receptor (beta chain) was observed in a study of T cell responses to AZD1222 COVID-19 vaccine. Study as a whole: It was second doses at about 4 or about 12 weeks that were pooled.

This table comes from immunoSEQ multiplex PCR, and its TCRdb copy is limited to in-frame clones, with some not included. The table records 140,000 to 150,000 clones, roughly nine tenths of them present only once. The specimen was peripheral blood, collected on day 0 of AZD1222 vaccination. This sequence was found in an adult in good health.

CDR3 bases: TGCGCCAGCAATCGGGGAGGGAGCACTGAAGCTTTCTTT. Translating gives CASNRGGSTEAFF. The V and J genes are TRBV10-2 and TRBJ1-1; D is undetermined. V dropped 7 bases and J dropped 4 bases, with 13 bases sitting between them. Germline V gene lookup returns CDR1 WSHSY and CDR2 SAAADI. This CDR3 region has 13 residues.